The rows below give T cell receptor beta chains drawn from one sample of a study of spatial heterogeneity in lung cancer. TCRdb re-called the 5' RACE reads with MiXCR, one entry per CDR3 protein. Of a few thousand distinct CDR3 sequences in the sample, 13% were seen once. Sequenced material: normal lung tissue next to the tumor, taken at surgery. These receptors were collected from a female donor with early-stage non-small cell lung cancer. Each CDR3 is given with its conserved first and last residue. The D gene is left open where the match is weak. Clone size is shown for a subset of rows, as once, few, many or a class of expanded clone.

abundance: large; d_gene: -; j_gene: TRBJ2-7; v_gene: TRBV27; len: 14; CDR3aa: CASSLTGILSEQYF; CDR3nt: TGTGCCAGCAGTTTAACGGGGATTTTGAGCGAGCAGTACTTC
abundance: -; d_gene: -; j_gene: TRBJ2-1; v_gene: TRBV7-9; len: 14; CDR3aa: CASSLAQARNEQFF; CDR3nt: TGTGCCAGCAGCTTAGCGCAGGCCAGAAATGAGCAGTTCTTC
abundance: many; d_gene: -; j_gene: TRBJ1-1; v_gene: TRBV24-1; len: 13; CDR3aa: CATSEGQGTEAFF; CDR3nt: TGTGCCACCAGTGAAGGGCAGGGCACTGAAGCTTTCTTT
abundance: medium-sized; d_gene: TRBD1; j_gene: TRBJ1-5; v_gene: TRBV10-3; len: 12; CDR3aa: CAVGTDNQPQHF; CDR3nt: TGTGCCGTAGGGACAGACAATCAGCCCCAGCATTTT
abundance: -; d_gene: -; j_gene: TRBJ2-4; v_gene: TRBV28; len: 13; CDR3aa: CASSLKLGTGVRF; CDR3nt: TGTGCCAGCAGTTTGAAACTTGGAACCGGGGTTCGCTTC
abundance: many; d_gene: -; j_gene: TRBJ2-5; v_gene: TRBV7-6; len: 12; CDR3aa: CASRLTGETQYF; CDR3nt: TGTGCCAGCAGACTCACGGGGGAGACCCAGTACTTC
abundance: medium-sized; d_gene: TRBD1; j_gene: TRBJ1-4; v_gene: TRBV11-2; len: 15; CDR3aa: CASSPLGTAHEKLFF; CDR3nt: TGTGCCAGCAGCCCGCTAGGGACAGCCCATGAAAAACTGTTTTTT
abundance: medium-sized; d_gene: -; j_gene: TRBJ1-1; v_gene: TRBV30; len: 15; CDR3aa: CASKRGFSENTEAFF; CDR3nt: TGTGCCAGTAAGAGGGGATTCTCTGAGAACACTGAAGCTTTCTTT
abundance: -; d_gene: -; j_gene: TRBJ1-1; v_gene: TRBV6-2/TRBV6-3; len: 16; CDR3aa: CASSPPGRRENTEAFF; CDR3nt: TGTGCCAGCAGTCCCCCCGGGAGAAGGGAGAACACTGAAGCTTTCTTT
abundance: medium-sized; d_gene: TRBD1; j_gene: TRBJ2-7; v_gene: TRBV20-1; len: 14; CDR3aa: CSARGPGQGVEQYF; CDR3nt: TGCAGTGCTAGAGGGCCGGGACAGGGGGTTGAGCAGTACTTC
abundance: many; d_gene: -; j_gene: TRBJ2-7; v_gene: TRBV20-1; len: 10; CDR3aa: CSADGAQQYF; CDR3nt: TGCAGTGCTGACGGGGCCCAGCAGTACTTC
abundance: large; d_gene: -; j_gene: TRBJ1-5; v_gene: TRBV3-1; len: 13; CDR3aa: CASSPTRKQPQHF; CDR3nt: TGTGCCAGCAGCCCGACCCGCAAGCAGCCCCAGCATTTT
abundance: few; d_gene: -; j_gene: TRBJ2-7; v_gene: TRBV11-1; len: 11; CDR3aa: CASSGSHEQYF; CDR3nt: TGTGCCAGCAGCGGGTCCCACGAGCAGTACTTC
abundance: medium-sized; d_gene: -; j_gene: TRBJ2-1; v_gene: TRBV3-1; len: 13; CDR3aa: CASSQTSRNEQFF; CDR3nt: TGTGCCAGCAGCCAAACTTCTCGCAATGAGCAGTTCTTC
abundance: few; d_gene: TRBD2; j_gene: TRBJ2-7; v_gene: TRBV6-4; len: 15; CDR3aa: CASSDSSGSSYEQYF; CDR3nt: TGTGCCAGCAGTGACTCTAGCGGGAGTTCCTACGAGCAGTACTTC
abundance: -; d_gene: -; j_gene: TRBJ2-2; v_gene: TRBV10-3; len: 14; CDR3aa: CAAQQGLGTGELFF; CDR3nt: TGTGCCGCTCAACAGGGATTAGGCACCGGGGAGCTGTTTTTT